Listed here are 2 T cell receptor beta chains from one sample, sequenced in a study of T cells in Graves' hyperthyroidism and ophthalmopathy. Authors of the study amplified TCR beta CDR3 regions from RNA transcripts. RT-PCR in the first round (using the HTBI primer set) targeted the TCR CDR3. One entry per CDR3 protein results from TCRdb running MiXCR on the multiplex PCR reads. Among around 290,000 distinct CDR3 sequences, approximately 13% were seen once, and the ten largest hold roughly 7.7%. The specimen sequenced was blood. Receptors originate from a woman aged 40 to 50 with Graves' hyperthyroidism.

This clonotype was detected a few times. The chain combines TRBV15 with TRBJ2-5, with D perhaps matching TRBD2 (5 bases). The V end was cut by 7 bases, the J end by 5 bases, with 11 bases between. Germline V gives CDR1 LNHNV, CDR2 YYDKDF (reference sequence). The CDR3 runs to 12 residues. CDR3: CATTGPSETQYF. As DNA, the CDR3 is TGTGCCACCACAGGACCTAGCGAGACCCAGTACTTC.

This clonotype was counted a few times. The chain has TRBV7-2 and TRBJ2-5; D call uncertain. The V and J ends lost 2 bases and 5 bases respectively, with 6 bases between them. Germline CDR1 and CDR2: SGHTA and FQGNSA. The CDR3 totals 12 residues. As DNA, the CDR3 is TGTGCCAGCAGCTTAATTTCGGAGACCCAGTACTTC. The encoded protein is CASSLISETQYF.